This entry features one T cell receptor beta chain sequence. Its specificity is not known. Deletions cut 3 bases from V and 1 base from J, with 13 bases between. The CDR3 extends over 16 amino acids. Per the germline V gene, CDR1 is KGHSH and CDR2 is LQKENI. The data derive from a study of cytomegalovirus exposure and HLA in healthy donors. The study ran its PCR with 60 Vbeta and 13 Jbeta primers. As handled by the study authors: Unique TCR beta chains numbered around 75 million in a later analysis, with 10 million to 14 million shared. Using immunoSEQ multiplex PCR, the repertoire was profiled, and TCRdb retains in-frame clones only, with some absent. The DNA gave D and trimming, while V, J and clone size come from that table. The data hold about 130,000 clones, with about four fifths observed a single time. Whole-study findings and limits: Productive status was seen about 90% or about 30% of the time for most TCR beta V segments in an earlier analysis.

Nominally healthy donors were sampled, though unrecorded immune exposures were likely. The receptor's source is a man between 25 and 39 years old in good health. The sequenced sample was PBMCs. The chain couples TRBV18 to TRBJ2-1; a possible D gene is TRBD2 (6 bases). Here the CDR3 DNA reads TGTGCCAGCTCACCGGGGGGTGGCGGGTCCTACAATGAGCAGTTCTTC. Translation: CASSPGGGGSYNEQFF.